This entry concerns a single TCR beta chain. Using immunoSEQ multiplex PCR, the repertoire was profiled, and TCRdb retains in-frame clones only, with some absent. The table lists about 150,000 clones, 85% of them singletons. Germline V gene sequence: CDR1 MNHEY, CDR2 SMNVEV (reference sequence). V lost 6 bases to trimming and J lost 5 bases; unmatched junction nucleotides: 13. The CDR3 totals 17 residues. This record comes from a study of T cell responses to AZD1222 COVID-19 vaccine. The sample consisted of peripheral blood, taken 28 days after the second dose of the MenACWY control vaccine. The chain is built from TRBV27 and TRBJ2-5, with 12 bases fitting TRBD1. The receptor was derived from an adult who received the MenACWY meningococcal vaccine as a control. The CDR3 protein is CASSPRRPGTGGETQYF. The CDR3 DNA follows: TGTGCCAGCAGCCCCCGACGTCCCGGGACAGGGGGCGAGACCCAGTACTTC.